This is a list of T cell receptor beta chains from one sample in a study of cytomegalovirus exposure and HLA in healthy donors. The table came from immunoSEQ multiplex PCR; TCRdb's copy has only in-frame clones and leaves some out. The sample gives some 220,000 clones, roughly 78% of which show up once; about 0.5% is in the top ten. Sequences were obtained from PBMCs. The source is a boy aged 5-17 years in good health and CMV-seronegative. Each CDR3 is given with its conserved first and last residue. The D gene is left open where the match is weak. Part of the rows lack a size; the others show once, few, many or a class for expanded clones.

j_gene: TRBJ2-7
d_gene: .
v_gene: TRBV5-4
abundance: once
CDR3aa: CASSLDLRGSSYEQYF

j_gene: TRBJ1-1
d_gene: .
v_gene: TRBV5-1
abundance: .
CDR3aa: CASSLELLNTEAFF

j_gene: TRBJ2-5
d_gene: TRBD2
v_gene: TRBV4-1
abundance: .
CDR3aa: CASSHPTSGETQYF

j_gene: TRBJ2-1
d_gene: TRBD2
v_gene: TRBV2
abundance: .
CDR3aa: CASTSASGGGNEQFF

j_gene: TRBJ1-2
d_gene: .
v_gene: TRBV7-8
abundance: .
CDR3aa: CASSLWRRGTNYGYTF

j_gene: TRBJ2-5
d_gene: TRBD2
v_gene: TRBV29-1
abundance: few
CDR3aa: CSVEAGERGVGETQYF

j_gene: TRBJ1-3
d_gene: .
v_gene: TRBV10-3
abundance: .
CDR3aa: CAIRVTEARTGNTIYF

j_gene: TRBJ1-1
d_gene: .
v_gene: TRBV27
abundance: .
CDR3aa: CASSTRIPGYDTEAFF

j_gene: TRBJ1-1
d_gene: .
v_gene: TRBV30
abundance: .
CDR3aa: CAWSAGGEAFF

j_gene: TRBJ2-7
d_gene: TRBD1
v_gene: TRBV28
abundance: .
CDR3aa: CASSLPGTVTYEQYF

j_gene: TRBJ2-2
d_gene: TRBD1
v_gene: TRBV4-1
abundance: .
CDR3aa: CASSRASPGTGIPGELFF

j_gene: TRBJ2-7
d_gene: TRBD2
v_gene: TRBV5-1
abundance: .
CDR3aa: CASSLGLAPYEQYF

j_gene: TRBJ2-1
d_gene: .
v_gene: TRBV5-6
abundance: .
CDR3aa: CASTPGVSYNEQFF

j_gene: TRBJ1-6
d_gene: TRBD1
v_gene: TRBV4-1
abundance: .
CDR3aa: CASSRQGSSYNSPLHF

j_gene: .
d_gene: .
v_gene: TRBV30
abundance: .
CDR3aa: CAWSRDTHSYEQYF

j_gene: TRBJ1-4
d_gene: TRBD1
v_gene: TRBV6-1
abundance: .
CDR3aa: CASIRTGANEKLFF

j_gene: TRBJ2-7
d_gene: .
v_gene: TRBV29-1
abundance: few
CDR3aa: CSVQRTGGSYEQYF

j_gene: TRBJ2-7
d_gene: TRBD1
v_gene: TRBV18
abundance: .
CDR3aa: CASSPLAGTASYEQYF

j_gene: TRBJ1-6
d_gene: .
v_gene: TRBV7-9
abundance: .
CDR3aa: CASSHRQGLGAFSPLHF

j_gene: TRBJ2-3
d_gene: TRBD2
v_gene: TRBV7-6
abundance: .
CDR3aa: CASSDAGGQADTQYF

j_gene: TRBJ1-6
d_gene: .
v_gene: TRBV7-9
abundance: .
CDR3aa: CASSLTQGSNNSPLHF

j_gene: TRBJ1-1
d_gene: .
v_gene: TRBV10-1
abundance: .
CDR3aa: CASSEPDMNTEAFF

j_gene: TRBJ2-7
d_gene: TRBD1
v_gene: TRBV5-5
abundance: .
CDR3aa: CASSLGFGTGGAYEQYF

j_gene: TRBJ2-4
d_gene: .
v_gene: TRBV7-9
abundance: .
CDR3aa: CASSTGLAKNIQYF

j_gene: TRBJ1-2
d_gene: .
v_gene: TRBV27
abundance: .
CDR3aa: CASRQDSALLYGYTF

j_gene: TRBJ1-1
d_gene: .
v_gene: TRBV30
abundance: .
CDR3aa: CAWSVRGGGTEAFF

j_gene: TRBJ1-2
d_gene: TRBD1
v_gene: TRBV28
abundance: .
CDR3aa: CASNRDRANGYTF

j_gene: TRBJ2-1
d_gene: TRBD2
v_gene: TRBV7-3
abundance: .
CDR3aa: CASSVTSGAYNEQFF

j_gene: TRBJ2-3
d_gene: .
v_gene: TRBV10-3
abundance: .
CDR3aa: CAISKTRTDTQYF

j_gene: TRBJ1-1
d_gene: .
v_gene: TRBV30
abundance: few
CDR3aa: CAWNQGGTEAFF

j_gene: TRBJ2-7
d_gene: TRBD1
v_gene: TRBV6-5
abundance: .
CDR3aa: CATSRTGPTYEQYF

j_gene: TRBJ1-3
d_gene: .
v_gene: TRBV9
abundance: .
CDR3aa: CASSVEGGTRPIYF

j_gene: TRBJ2-3
d_gene: .
v_gene: TRBV11-3
abundance: .
CDR3aa: CASSQGVTGYTDTQYF

j_gene: TRBJ2-1
d_gene: TRBD1
v_gene: TRBV27
abundance: .
CDR3aa: CASSFRFIPGQGANEQFF

j_gene: TRBJ2-7
d_gene: .
v_gene: TRBV4-1
abundance: .
CDR3aa: CASSLTGVVNEQYF